This TCR beta chain was found in a study of a mutant IDH1 vaccine in newly diagnosed glioma. Study-level information: There were approximately 62% males and roughly 38% females among treated patients, whose mean age was about 44 years.

For this clone: No antigen is known for it.

The study, taken as a whole, reports: There were vaccine-induced immune responses in about 93% of the patients. Changes in top peripheral clonotypes did not appear linked to pseudoprogression.

Assay: immunoSEQ multiplex PCR; the TCRdb copy retains only in-frame clones and omits some. The sample carries some 15,000 clones, around four fifths recorded once. Specified time point: baseline, week 1 (first vaccination visit). Treatment given: pre-vaccination baseline after standard-of-care therapy. Source: PBMCs, taken from a glioma patient treated with radiotherapy, temozolomide or both. The TCR sequence derives from a man aged 35 to 55 with glioma.

CDR3 sequence reads: CASSQHTGELFF. The CDR3 nucleotides are TGTGCCAGCAGCCAGCACACCGGGGAGCTGTTTTTT. The chain has TRBV6-5 and TRBJ2-2, with D unclear. V lost 6 bases and J 3 bases, leaving 5 bases between the germline ends. CDR3 length: 12 amino acids. CDR1 and CDR2 (germline): MNHEY, SVGAGI.